This is a list of T cell receptor beta chains from one sample in a study of blood T cell repertoires in COVID-19. Data came from immunoSEQ multiplex PCR; TCRdb stores just in-frame clones and leaves some out. The table records 70,000 to 100,000 clones, roughly four fifths of them present only once. The sample consisted of peripheral blood. Receptor source: a man in his fifties with active or convalescent COVID-19. CDR3s include the opening cysteine and the closing phenylalanine or tryptophan. Fields, in order: J gene, V gene, clone size, D gene, CDR3 protein, CDR3 DNA. The D gene is left open where the match is weak. The listing skips clone size in some rows; elsewhere it reads once, few, many or a size class.

TRBJ2-2	TRBV19	once	TRBD1	CASTRQGGTGELFF	TGTGCCAGTACCCGACAGGGTGGGACCGGGGAGCTGTTTTTT
TRBJ2-7	TRBV18	NA	NA	CASSSSDGEQYF	TGTGCCAGCTCGAGCAGCGACGGCGAGCAGTACTTC
TRBJ1-2	TRBV9	NA	NA	CASRDIRSYGYTF	TGTGCCAGCAGGGACATAAGGAGCTATGGCTACACCTTC
TRBJ2-3	TRBV24-1	NA	TRBD1	CATSETGDTQYF	TGTGCCACCAGTGAGACAGGGGATACGCAGTATTTT
TRBJ1-6	TRBV28	NA	TRBD1	CASSLRDRGYNSPLHF	TGTGCCAGCAGTTTAAGAGACAGGGGCTATAATTCACCCCTCCACTTT
TRBJ1-4	TRBV18	NA	TRBD1	CASSPQGAAREKLFF	TGTGCCAGCTCACCCCAGGGGGCGGCAAGAGAAAAACTGTTTTTT
TRBJ1-4	TRBV5-1	NA	NA	CASSGLPLSRVNEKLFF	TGCGCCAGCAGCGGGCTTCCTTTGAGCAGGGTCAATGAAAAACTGTTTTTT
TRBJ1-3	TRBV18	NA	NA	CASSPREDSGNTIYF	TGTGCCAGCTCACCCCGAGAAGACTCTGGAAACACCATATATTTT
TRBJ2-1	TRBV5-6	NA	TRBD1	CASSSLIRWTGNEQFF	TGTGCCAGCAGCTCCCTCATACGGTGGACAGGCAATGAGCAGTTCTTC
TRBJ2-7	TRBV3-1/TRBV3-2	NA	NA	CASSPEEGGWSYEQYF	TGTGCCAGCAGCCCTGAGGAGGGAGGTTGGTCCTACGAGCAGTACTTC
TRBJ2-2	TRBV12-3/TRBV12-4	NA	TRBD2	CASSLGGTGELFF	TGTGCCAGCAGTTTGGGGGGGACCGGGGAGCTGTTTTTT
TRBJ2-5	TRBV7-2	NA	NA	CASSLNLRTKQETQYF	TGTGCCAGCAGCTTAAACCTGCGGACAAAGCAAGAGACCCAGTACTTC
TRBJ2-3	TRBV7-2	NA	NA	CASSSFTSTDTQYF	TGTGCCAGCAGCTCATTTACTAGCACAGATACGCAGTATTTT
TRBJ1-4	TRBV7-2	NA	NA	CASSLGPGKLFF	TGTGCCAGCAGCTTAGGTCCGGGAAAACTGTTTTTT
TRBJ2-2	TRBV5-1	NA	TRBD1	CASSFTGDINTGELFF	TGCGCCAGCAGCTTCACAGGGGACATAAACACCGGGGAGCTGTTTTTT
TRBJ2-7	TRBV5-6	NA	TRBD2	CASSLTPSGGRGEQYF	TGTGCCAGCAGCTTGACCCCTAGCGGGGGGCGCGGGGAGCAGTACTTC
TRBJ2-7	TRBV18	NA	NA	CASSPPGLREQYF	TGTGCCAGCTCACCACCTGGGCTTAGAGAGCAGTACTTC